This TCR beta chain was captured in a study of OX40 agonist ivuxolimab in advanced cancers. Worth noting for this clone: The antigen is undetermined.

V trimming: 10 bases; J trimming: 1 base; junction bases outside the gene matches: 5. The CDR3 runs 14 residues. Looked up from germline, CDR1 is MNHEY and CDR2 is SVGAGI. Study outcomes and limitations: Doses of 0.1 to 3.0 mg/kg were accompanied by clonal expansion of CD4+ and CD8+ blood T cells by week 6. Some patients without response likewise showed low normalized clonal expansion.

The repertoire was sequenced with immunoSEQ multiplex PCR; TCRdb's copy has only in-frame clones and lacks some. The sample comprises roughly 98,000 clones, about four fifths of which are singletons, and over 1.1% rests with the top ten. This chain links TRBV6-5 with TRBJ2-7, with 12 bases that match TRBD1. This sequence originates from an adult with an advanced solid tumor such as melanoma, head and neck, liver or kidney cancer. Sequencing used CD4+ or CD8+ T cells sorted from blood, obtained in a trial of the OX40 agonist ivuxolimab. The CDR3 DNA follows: TGTGCCACCTGGGACAGGGGGCAATCCTACGAGCAGTACTTC. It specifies CATWDRGQSYEQYF.